One and the same sample provided the 23 T cell receptor beta chains below, sequenced in a study of CXCR3-negative and CXCR3-positive naive CD8 T cells. The authors prepared UMI-labeled TRB cDNA libraries by 5' RACE. One entry per CDR3 protein, without DNA, is what TCRdb gives after re-calling the 5' RACE reads. The listing records more than 50,000 distinct CDR3 sequences. Material: naive CXCR3- CD8+ T cells from blood. As to subset: CD45RO-CCR7+CD27+CD95- naive CD8+ T cells lacking CXCR3 (TNR3-). Source of these receptors: a human donor in good health. Some clones in this sample may be carry-over from other donors' samples.

This rearrangement joins TRBV7-2 to TRBJ2-1; TCRdb lists TRBD2, though no DNA is available to test this call. Germline-derived CDR1 and CDR2 are SGHTA and FQGNSA. The CDR3 sequence is 19 residues long. CDR3 region: CASSLALKASGISYNEQFF.

This chain joins TRBV3-1 and TRBJ1-5. The germline CDR1 and CDR2 sequences are LGHDT and YNNKEL (reference sequence). This CDR3 has 12 amino acids. The CDR3 reads CASSQDGMPQHF.

This chain joins TRBV9 and TRBJ1-2. CDR3 size: 13 residues. The germline CDR1 and CDR2 sequences are SGDLS and YYNGEE. CDR3: CASSVSQTYGYTF. The entire variable domain, with the rest obtained from reference TRBV9 and TRBJ1-2, is as follows: DSGVTQTPKHLITATGQRVTLRCSPRSGDLSVYWYQQSLDQGLQFLIQYYNGEERAKGNILERFSAQQFPDLHSELNLSSLELGDSALYFCASSVSQTYGYTFGSGTRLTVV.

The chain couples TRBV5-1 to TRBJ2-1. Germline V CDR1 and CDR2: SGHRS, YFSETQ. The length of the CDR3 is 14 residues. CDR3 protein: CASSSRYTYNEQFF.

The chain carries TRBV5-1 and TRBJ1-1. The CDR3 length is 13 residues. The germline V gene encodes CDR1 SGHRS and CDR2 YFSETQ. CDR3 amino acids: CASSLKGSTEAFF.

The chain combines TRBV6-6 with TRBJ2-1; the D call of TRBD2 rests on TCRdb alone, since no DNA is present to check it. The CDR3 has 17 amino acids. Germline V CDR1 and CDR2: MNHNY, SVGAGI (reference sequence). CDR3: CASSTPATGSEYNEQFF.

The chain couples TRBV28 to TRBJ2-7; TCRdb gives TRBD1 as the D gene, but with no DNA this cannot be confirmed. The CDR3 spans 15 residues. In germline, CDR1 is MDHEN, CDR2 SYDVKM. The CDR3 here is CASSWNGQESYEQYF.

The chain is built from TRBV12-3 or TRBV12-4 and TRBJ2-5. The CDR3 length is 12 residues. This chain's CDR3 is CASSFGPETQYF.

The J gene is TRBJ2-1, the V gene TRBV7-8; the TRBD2 assignment by TCRdb is unverifiable without DNA. Per the germline V gene, CDR1 is SGHVS and CDR2 is FQNEAQ. The CDR3 loop spans 15 amino acids. The chain's CDR3 is CASSLVILGLDEQFF.

This chain uses TRBV5-6 with TRBJ2-1; the TCRdb D gene call, TRBD2, has no DNA to confirm it. Germline CDR1 SGHDT, CDR2 YYEEEE. This CDR3 has 16 residues. CDR3 sequence reads: CASSLSGLPLYNEQFF.

The chain is built from TRBV29-1 and TRBJ1-1; the D call of TRBD1 rests on TCRdb alone, since no DNA is present to check it. The CDR3 runs to 15 residues. Germline V CDR1 and CDR2: SQVTM, ANQGSEA. Here the CDR3 reads CSVLLSPSGDTEAFF.

The chain has TRBV6-5 and TRBJ1-2; TCRdb's assignment of TRBD1 cannot be checked, as there is no DNA. The length of the CDR3 is 13 residues. Per the germline V gene, CDR1 is MNHEY and CDR2 is SVGAGI. The CDR3 loop is CASSQGQGYGYTF.

This chain's CDR3 is CASSPFEGRNNEQFF. The genes are TRBV7-6 and TRBJ2-1; TCRdb designates TRBD2, a call that cannot be tested without DNA. Germline V CDR1 and CDR2: SGHVS, FNYEAQ. The CDR3 runs to 15 residues.

This chain joins TRBV20-1 and TRBJ2-7; TCRdb's assignment of TRBD1 cannot be checked, as there is no DNA. CDR1 is DFQATT and CDR2 is SNEGSKA in the germline V gene (reference sequence). The CDR3 runs 13 residues. The CDR3 region is CRGDRDEAHEQYF.

The rearrangement links TRBV29-1 to TRBJ1-2; TCRdb outputs TRBD1, but without DNA this stays unchecked. The length of the CDR3 is 13 residues. Germline V CDR1 and CDR2: SQVTM, ANQGSEA. The CDR3 sequence: CSVLGTANYGYTF.

The V gene is TRBV12-3 or TRBV12-4, the J gene TRBJ2-1; TCRdb returns TRBD2, unconfirmable since there is no DNA. This CDR3 is 13 amino acids long. The CDR3 reads CASSFGSIDEQFF.

The chain uses TRBV6-2 or TRBV6-3 and TRBJ2-2; checking the TCRdb D call of TRBD1 is not possible without DNA. The CDR3 runs to 16 residues. Germline assignment: CDR1 MNHEY and CDR2 SVGEGT. This chain's CDR3 is CASSYGGGLPTGELFF.

The chain recombines TRBV20-1 with TRBJ1-2; TCRdb picks TRBD1, but there is no DNA to check that call. CDR3 length equals 13 residues. CDR1 and CDR2 (germline): DFQATT, SNEGSKA (reference sequence). The CDR3 loop is CSARTSDRDGYTF.

The rearrangement links TRBV6-6 to TRBJ2-4. The germline V gene has CDR1 MNHNY and CDR2 SVGAGI (reference sequence). CDR3 length: 13 amino acids. The CDR3 loop reads CASSDRDKNIQYF.

The CDR3 loop reads CASSLGQVGEQYF. The chain employs TRBV7-9 and TRBJ2-7; no DNA is available, so the TRBD1 call from TCRdb remains unchecked. Germline CDR1 reads SEHNR; CDR2 reads FQNEAQ (reference sequence). The CDR3 spans 13 residues.

J is TRBJ2-7 and V is TRBV5-6; TCRdb reports TRBD1, a call that lacks DNA to check it against. The CDR3 totals 15 residues. In germline, CDR1 is SGHDT, CDR2 YYEEEE. The CDR3 loop is CASSLAGARPYEQYF. The full variable domain, with the rest looked up from reference TRBV5-6 and TRBJ2-7, is DAGVTQSPTHLIKTRGQQVTLRCSPKSGHDTVSWYQQALGQGPQFIFQYYEEEERQRGNFPDRFSGHQFPNYSSELNVNALLLGDSALYLCASSLAGARPYEQYFGPGTRLTVT.

V and J are TRBV29-1 and TRBJ2-1; TCRdb's D call, TRBD1, is unchecked because there is no DNA. This CDR3 is 14 amino acids long. Germline V lookup: CDR1 SQVTM, CDR2 ANQGSEA. CDR3: CSGADWTGLNEQFF.

The CDR3 is CASSLSGLAENIQYF. The V gene is TRBV7-9, the J gene TRBJ2-4. This CDR3 is 15 amino acids long. CDR1 and CDR2 (germline): SEHNR, FQNEAQ (reference sequence).